This T cell receptor (beta chain) stems from a study of blood T cell repertoires in COVID-19. In the study's own analysis: Researchers report that nucleated cell counts were estimated from reference gene primer amplification. Clones were sequenced by immunoSEQ multiplex PCR, and TCRdb holds only the in-frame ones, with some missing. Clone size and the V and J calls come from that table; the DNA yielded D and trimming. This sample has roughly 70,000 clones, with about four fifths found just once. This CDR3 has 12 residues. The germline V gene has CDR1 MNHEY and CDR2 SMNVEV (reference sequence). V was trimmed by 6 bases and J by 8 bases, leaving 13 bases between them.

The chain is built from TRBV27 and TRBJ1-2; the D is unclear. This receptor was taken from a woman aged 60-70 years with acute or convalescent COVID-19. The sequenced material came from peripheral blood. As DNA, the CDR3 is TGTGCCAGCAGCTCGGAGGGTCGGGGCTACACCTTC. Its translation is CASSSEGRGYTF.